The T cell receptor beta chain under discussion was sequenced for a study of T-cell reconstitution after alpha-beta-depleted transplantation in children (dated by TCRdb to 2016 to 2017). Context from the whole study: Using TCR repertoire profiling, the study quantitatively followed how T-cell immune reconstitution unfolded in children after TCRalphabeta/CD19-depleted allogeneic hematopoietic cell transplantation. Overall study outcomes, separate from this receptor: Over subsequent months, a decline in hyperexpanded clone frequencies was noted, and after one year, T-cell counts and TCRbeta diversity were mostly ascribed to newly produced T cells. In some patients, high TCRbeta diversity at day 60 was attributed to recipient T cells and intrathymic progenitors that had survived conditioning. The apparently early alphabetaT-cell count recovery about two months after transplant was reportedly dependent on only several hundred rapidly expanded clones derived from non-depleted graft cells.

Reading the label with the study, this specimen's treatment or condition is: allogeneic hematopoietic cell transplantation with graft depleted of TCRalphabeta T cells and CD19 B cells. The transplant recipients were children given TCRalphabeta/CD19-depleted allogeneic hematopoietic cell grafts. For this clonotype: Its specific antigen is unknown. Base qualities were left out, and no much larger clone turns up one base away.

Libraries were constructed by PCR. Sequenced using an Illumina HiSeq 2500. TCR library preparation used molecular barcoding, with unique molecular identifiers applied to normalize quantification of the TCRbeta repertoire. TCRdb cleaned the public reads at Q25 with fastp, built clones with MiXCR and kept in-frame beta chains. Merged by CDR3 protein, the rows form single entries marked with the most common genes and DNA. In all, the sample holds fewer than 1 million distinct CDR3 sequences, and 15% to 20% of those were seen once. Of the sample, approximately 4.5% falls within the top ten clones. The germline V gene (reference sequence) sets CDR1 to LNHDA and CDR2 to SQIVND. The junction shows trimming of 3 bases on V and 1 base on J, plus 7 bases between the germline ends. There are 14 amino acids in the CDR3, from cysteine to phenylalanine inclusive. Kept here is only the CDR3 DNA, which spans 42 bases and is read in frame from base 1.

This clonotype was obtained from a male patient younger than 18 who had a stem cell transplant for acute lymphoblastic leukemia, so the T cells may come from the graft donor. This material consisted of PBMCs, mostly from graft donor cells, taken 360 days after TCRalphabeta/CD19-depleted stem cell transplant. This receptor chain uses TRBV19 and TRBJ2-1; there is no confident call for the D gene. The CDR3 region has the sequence CASSIDLSYNEQFF. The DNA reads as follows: TGTGCCAGTAGTATTGATTTGTCCTACAATGAGCAGTTCTTC.